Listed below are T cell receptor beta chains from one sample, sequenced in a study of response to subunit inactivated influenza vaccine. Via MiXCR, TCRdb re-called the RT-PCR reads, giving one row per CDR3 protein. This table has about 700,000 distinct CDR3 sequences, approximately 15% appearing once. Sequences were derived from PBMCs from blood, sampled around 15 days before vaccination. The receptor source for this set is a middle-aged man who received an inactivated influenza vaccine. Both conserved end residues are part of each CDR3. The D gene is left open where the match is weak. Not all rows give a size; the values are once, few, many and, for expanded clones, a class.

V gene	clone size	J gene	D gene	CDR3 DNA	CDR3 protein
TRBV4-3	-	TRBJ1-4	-	TGCGCCAGCAGCCAAGATGCGGGGCTTCATAAGGAAAAACTGTTTTTT	CASSQDAGLHKEKLFF
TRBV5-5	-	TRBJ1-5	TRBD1	TGTGCCAGCAGCCGTTGGACAGGGGGACAGCCCCAGCATTTT	CASSRWTGGQPQHF
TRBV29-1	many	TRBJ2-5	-	TGCAGCGTTCGTCCCGGCTGGTACCAAGAGACCCAGTACTTC	CSVRPGWYQETQYF
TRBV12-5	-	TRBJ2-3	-	TGTGCTAGTGGCCGGCTGGGGGACCCATCTCACTCGGAACCTAGCACAGATACGCAGTATTTT	CASGRLGDPSHSEPSTDTQYF
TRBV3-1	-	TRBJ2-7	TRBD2	TGTGCCAGCAGCCCGGAAAAGTTAGCGGGAGCGAACTACGAGCAGTACTTC	CASSPEKLAGANYEQYF
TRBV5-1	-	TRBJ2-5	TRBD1	TGCGCCAGCAGCGTGGACAGGGGGTACCAAGAGACCCAGTACTTC	CASSVDRGYQETQYF
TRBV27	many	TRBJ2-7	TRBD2	TGTGCCAGCAGTCCCCTCTCCGGGGGGGCATTCGAGCAGTACTTC	CASSPLSGGAFEQYF
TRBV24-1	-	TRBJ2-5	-	TGTGCCACCAGTGACCCCAGGACAGCAACCAAAGAGACCCAGTACTTC	CATSDPRTATKETQYF
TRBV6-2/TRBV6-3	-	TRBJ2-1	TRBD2	TGTGCCAGCAGACTAAAGCGGGGGGTGTACAATGAGCAGTTCTTC	CASRLKRGVYNEQFF
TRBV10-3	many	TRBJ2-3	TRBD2	TGTGCCATCACCGCTAGCGGAGACACAGATACGCAGTATTTT	CAITASGDTDTQYF
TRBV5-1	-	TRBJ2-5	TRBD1	TGCGCCAGCAGTGCGACAGGGATTGGGGAGACCCAGTACTTC	CASSATGIGETQYF
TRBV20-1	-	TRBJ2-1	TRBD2	TGCAGTGTCCAGCGGGGGGGCTCCTACAATGAGCAGTTCTTC	CSVQRGGSYNEQFF
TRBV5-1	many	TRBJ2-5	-	TGCGCCAGCAGCGCGGGACGCAGCCAAGAGACCCAGTACTTC	CASSAGRSQETQYF
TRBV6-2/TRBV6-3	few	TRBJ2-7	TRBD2	TGTGCCAGCAGTTACGGGACTAGCGGGATCAACGAGCAGTACTTC	CASSYGTSGINEQYF
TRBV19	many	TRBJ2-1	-	TGTGCCAGTAGTATAGGTCTGGGCGCCCTTGGGGACAATGAGCAGTTCTTC	CASSIGLGALGDNEQFF
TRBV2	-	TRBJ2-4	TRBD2	TGTGCCAGCCGAGGACTAGCGGGACTAGCCAAAAACATTCAGTACTTC	CASRGLAGLAKNIQYF
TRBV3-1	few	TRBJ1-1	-	TGTGCCAGCAGCCAAGGAGGGCTGGCCACTGAAGCTTTCTTT	CASSQGGLATEAFF
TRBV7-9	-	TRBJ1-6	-	TGTGCCAGCAGCTCTGGGGCGGCTGGGCGTAATTCACCCCTCCACTTT	CASSSGAAGRNSPLHF
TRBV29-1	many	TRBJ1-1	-	TGCAGCTCGGGACACTTGAACACTGAAGCTTTCTTT	CSSGHLNTEAFF
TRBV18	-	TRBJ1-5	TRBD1	TGTGCCAGCTCACTGTCCAGGGGGGCTCAGCCCCAGCATTTT	CASSLSRGAQPQHF
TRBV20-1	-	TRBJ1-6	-	TGCAGTGCTAGAAGGACAAAATATTATAATTCACCCCTCCACTTT	CSARRTKYYNSPLHF
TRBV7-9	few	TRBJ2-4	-	TGTGCCAGCAGCCTTATAAAGGGAGTTGGAAACATTCAGTACTTC	CASSLIKGVGNIQYF
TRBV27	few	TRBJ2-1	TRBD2	TGTGCCAGCTACCCCTGGGAGGGAGGGAGTTACAATGAGCAGTTCTTC	CASYPWEGGSYNEQFF
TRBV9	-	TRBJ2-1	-	TGTGCCAGCAGCGTAGACCCCTCAGCATACAATGAGCAGTTCTTC	CASSVDPSAYNEQFF
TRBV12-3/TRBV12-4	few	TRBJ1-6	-	TGTGCCAGCAGTTTGATAGGGGAGGGAAATTCACCCCTCCACTTT	CASSLIGEGNSPLHF
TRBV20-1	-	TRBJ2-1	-	TGCAGTGCTAGACCATACGTAGGCTCCTACAATGAGCAGTTCTTC	CSARPYVGSYNEQFF
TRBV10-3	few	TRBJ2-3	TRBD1	TGTGCCATCAGTGAGATCAGGGGGCGCGGAAGCACAGATACGCAGTATTTT	CAISEIRGRGSTDTQYF
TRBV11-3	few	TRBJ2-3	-	TGTGCCAGCAGCTTCGACGGGAGCACAGATACGCAGTATTTT	CASSFDGSTDTQYF
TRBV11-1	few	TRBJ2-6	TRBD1	TGTGCCAGCAGCCCAAGGTTGGGGACAGGGAGATCTGGGGCCAACGTCCTGACTTTC	CASSPRLGTGRSGANVLTF
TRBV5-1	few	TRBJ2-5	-	TGCGCCAGCAGCCAGAACCCGGGGTTTCAAGAGACCCAGTACTTC	CASSQNPGFQETQYF
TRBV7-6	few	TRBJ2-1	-	TGTGCCAGCAGCTTAGTTCCAGGGGTCTACAATGAGCAGTTCTTC	CASSLVPGVYNEQFF
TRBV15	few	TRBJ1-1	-	TGTGCCACCAGCAGGCAGCCCCAGGGGAACACTGAAGCTTTCTTT	CATSRQPQGNTEAFF
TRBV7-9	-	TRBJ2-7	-	TGTGCCAGCAGCTTGGGGGGGGCGGAAGGCTACGAGCAGTACTTC	CASSLGGAEGYEQYF
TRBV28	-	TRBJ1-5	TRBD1	TGTGCCAGCAGTGGACAGGGGCCACCAAATCAGCCCCAGCATTTT	CASSGQGPPNQPQHF
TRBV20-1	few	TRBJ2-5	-	TGCAGTGCTAGAGATTCGCAGGACAGTCAAGAGACCCAGTACTTC	CSARDSQDSQETQYF
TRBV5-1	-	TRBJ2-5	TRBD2	TGCGCCAGCAGCACGACACGGACTAGCGGGAGTGAGACCCAGTACTTC	CASSTTRTSGSETQYF
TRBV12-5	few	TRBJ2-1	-	TGTGCTAGTGGTTTGGATGACAATGAGCAGTTCTTC	CASGLDDNEQFF
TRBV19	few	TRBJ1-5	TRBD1	TGTGCCAGTAGTCGGACAGGGGATAGCAATCAGCCCCAGCATTTT	CASSRTGDSNQPQHF
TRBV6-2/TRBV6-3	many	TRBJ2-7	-	TGTGCCAGCAGTTACTCGAGAGGTCGTTGGACTGCAGTGATGCCCGAGCAGTACTTC	CASSYSRGRWTAVMPEQYF
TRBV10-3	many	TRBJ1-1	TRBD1	TGTGCCATCAATAAGGACAGGGACACTGAAGCTTTCTTT	CAINKDRDTEAFF
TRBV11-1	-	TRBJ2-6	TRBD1	TGTGCCAGCATCAAGGCTCGGACAGGGCGCCTAACTGGGGCCAACGTCCTGACTTTC	CASIKARTGRLTGANVLTF
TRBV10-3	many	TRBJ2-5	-	TGTGCCATCAGTGAGAGTGAAGAGACCCAGTACTTC	CAISESEETQYF
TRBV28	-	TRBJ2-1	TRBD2	TGTGCCAGCAGTCCCGGGACTAGGCACTACAATGAGCAGTTCTTC	CASSPGTRHYNEQFF
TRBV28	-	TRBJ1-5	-	TGTGCCAGCAGGTCGAATCAGCCCCAGCATTTT	CASRSNQPQHF
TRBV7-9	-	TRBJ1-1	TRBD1	TGTGCCAGCAGCTCCCGGGACAGCTTGAACACTGAAGCTTTCTTT	CASSSRDSLNTEAFF
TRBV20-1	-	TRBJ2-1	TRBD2	TGCAGTGCTAGACAGGCAGCGGGAGGAAGGAGCTCCTACAATGAGCAGTTCTTC	CSARQAAGGRSSYNEQFF
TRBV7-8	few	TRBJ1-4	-	TGTGCCAGCAGCTTTCCCCGGGACGGACCAACTAATGAAAAACTGTTTTTT	CASSFPRDGPTNEKLFF
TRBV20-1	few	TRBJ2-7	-	TGCAGTGCTCCTCTCCAGGGTTACGAGCAGTACTTC	CSAPLQGYEQYF
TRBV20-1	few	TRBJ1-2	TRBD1	TGCAGTGCTAGACAGACAGGGTTCGGCTACACCTTC	CSARQTGFGYTF
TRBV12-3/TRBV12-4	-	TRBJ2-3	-	TGTGCCAGCAGTTTCCTATACACAGATACGCAGTATTTT	CASSFLYTDTQYF
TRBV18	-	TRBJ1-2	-	TGTGCCAGCTCACCAAACGAGGGCTACACCTTC	CASSPNEGYTF
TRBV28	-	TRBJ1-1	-	TGTGCCAGTGGAGTCGCTGAAGCTTTCTTT	CASGVAEAFF